This T cell receptor beta chain was found in a study of blood T cells in healthy people across ages. Study-wide findings and caveats: Among T cells, TCR beta diversity per million cells dropped roughly linearly as age rose.

This clonotype was seen repeatedly, ten times or more. Its antigen is currently unknown. The CDR3 extends over 15 amino acids. Germline V gene lookup returns CDR1 SGHTA and CDR2 FQGNSA. V gave up 0 bases and J gave up 3 bases; unmatched junction bases: 5. With a J-beta primer mix and a sample-barcoded 5' primer, a second PCR ran 7 to 11 cycles. All samples yielded 2.5 million or more CDR3-containing paired-end reads. TCRdb called the 5' RACE reads again in MiXCR, with one record for every CDR3 protein. Among about 780,000 distinct CDR3 sequences listed, about half were seen once. This receptor was taken from a man older than 75 in good health. The chain combines TRBV7-2 with TRBJ2-7; 7 bases map to TRBD2. Sequenced material: blood. CDR3 nucleotides: TGTGCCAGCAGCTTAGCGGCGGGAGCGGTCTACGAGCAGTACTTC. Encoded protein: CASSLAAGAVYEQYF.